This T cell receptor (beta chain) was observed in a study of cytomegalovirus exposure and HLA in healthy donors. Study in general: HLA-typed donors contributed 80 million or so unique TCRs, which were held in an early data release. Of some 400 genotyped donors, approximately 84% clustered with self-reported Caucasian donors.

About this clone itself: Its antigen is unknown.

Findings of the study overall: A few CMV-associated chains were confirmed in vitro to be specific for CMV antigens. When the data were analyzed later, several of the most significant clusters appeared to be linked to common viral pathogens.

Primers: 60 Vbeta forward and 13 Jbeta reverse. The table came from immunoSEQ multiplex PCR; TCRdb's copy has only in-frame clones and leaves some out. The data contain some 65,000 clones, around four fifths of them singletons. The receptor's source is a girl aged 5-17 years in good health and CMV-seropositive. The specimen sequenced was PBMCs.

The CDR3 sequence is CAISESGRGSYEQYF. The CDR3 region has the DNA TGTGCCATCAGTGAGTCAGGCAGGGGGAGCTACGAGCAGTACTTC. V usage is TRBV10-3 and J usage is TRBJ2-7; 7 nucleotides agree with TRBD1. V lost 0 bases, J lost 3 bases, and 5 bases stayed unmatched. This CDR3 comprises 15 residues. Per germline, CDR1 ENHRY and CDR2 SYGVKD.